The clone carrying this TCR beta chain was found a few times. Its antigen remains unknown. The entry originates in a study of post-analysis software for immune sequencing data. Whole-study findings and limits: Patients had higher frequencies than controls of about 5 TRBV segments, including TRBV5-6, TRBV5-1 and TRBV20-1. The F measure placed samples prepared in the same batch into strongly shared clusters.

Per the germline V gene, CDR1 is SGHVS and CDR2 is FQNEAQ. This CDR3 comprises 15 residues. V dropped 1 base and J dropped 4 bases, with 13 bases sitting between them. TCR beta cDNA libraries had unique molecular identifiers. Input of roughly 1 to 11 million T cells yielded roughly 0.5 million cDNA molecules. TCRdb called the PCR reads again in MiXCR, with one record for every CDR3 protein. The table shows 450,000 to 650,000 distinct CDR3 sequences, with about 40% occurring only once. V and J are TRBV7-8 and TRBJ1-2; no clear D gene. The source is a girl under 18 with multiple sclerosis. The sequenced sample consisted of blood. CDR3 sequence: CASSLGPALGYGYTF. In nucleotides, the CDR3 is TGTGCCAGCAGCTTAGGCCCGGCCCTAGGCTATGGCTACACCTTC.